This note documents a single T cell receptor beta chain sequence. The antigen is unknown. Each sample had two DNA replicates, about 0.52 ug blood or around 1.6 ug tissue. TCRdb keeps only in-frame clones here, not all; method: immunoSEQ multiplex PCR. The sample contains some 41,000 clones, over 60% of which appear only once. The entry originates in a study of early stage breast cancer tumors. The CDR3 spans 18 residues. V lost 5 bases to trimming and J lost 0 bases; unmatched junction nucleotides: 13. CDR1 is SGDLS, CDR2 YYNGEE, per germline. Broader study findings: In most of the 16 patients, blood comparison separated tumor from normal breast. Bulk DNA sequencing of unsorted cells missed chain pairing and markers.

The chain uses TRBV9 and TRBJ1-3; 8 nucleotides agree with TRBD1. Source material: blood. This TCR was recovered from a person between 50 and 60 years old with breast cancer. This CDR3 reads CASSGLMGRGPSGNTIYF. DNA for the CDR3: TGTGCCAGCAGTGGTCTTATGGGCAGGGGGCCCTCTGGAAACACCATATATTTT.